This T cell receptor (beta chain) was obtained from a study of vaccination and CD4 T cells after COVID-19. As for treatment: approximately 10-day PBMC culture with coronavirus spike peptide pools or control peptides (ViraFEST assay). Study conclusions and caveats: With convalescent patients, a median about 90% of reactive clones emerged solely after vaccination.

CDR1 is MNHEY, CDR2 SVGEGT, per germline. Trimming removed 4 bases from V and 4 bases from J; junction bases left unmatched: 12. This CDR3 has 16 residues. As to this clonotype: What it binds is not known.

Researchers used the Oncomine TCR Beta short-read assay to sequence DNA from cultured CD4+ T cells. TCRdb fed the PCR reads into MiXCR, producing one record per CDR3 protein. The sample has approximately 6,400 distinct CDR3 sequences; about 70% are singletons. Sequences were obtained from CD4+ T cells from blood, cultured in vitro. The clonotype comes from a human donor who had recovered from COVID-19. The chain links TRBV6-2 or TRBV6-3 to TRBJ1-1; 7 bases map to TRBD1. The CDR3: CASSSVGQPRGTEAFF. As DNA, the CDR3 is TGTGCCAGCAGTTCCGTGGGACAGCCACGCGGCACTGAAGCTTTCTTT.